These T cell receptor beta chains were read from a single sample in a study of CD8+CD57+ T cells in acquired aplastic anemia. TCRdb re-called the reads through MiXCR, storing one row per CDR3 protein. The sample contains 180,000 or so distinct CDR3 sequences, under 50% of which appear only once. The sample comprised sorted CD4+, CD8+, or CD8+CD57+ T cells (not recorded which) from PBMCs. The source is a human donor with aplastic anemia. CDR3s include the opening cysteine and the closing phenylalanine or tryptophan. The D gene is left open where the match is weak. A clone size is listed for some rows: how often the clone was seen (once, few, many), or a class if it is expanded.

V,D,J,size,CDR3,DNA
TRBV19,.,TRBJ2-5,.,CASSIGQGVETQYF,TGTGCCAGTAGTATAGGGCAGGGCGTCGAGACCCAGTACTTC
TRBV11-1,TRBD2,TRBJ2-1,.,CASSFPGLAGNEQFF,TGTGCCAGCAGCTTTCCGGGACTAGCGGGAAATGAGCAGTTCTTC
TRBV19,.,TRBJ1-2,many,CASSIPGTGNYGYTF,TGTGCCAGTAGTATACCTGGGACGGGGAACTATGGCTACACCTTC
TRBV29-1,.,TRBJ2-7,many,CSVEGAGKAEQYF,TGCAGCGTTGAAGGGGCCGGAAAGGCAGAGCAGTACTTC
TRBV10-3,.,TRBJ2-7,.,CAIARGGGYEQYF,TGTGCCATCGCAAGGGGCGGCGGCTACGAGCAGTACTTC
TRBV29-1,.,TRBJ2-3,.,CASVGGVNTDTQYF,TGTGCCAGCGTCGGCGGGGTCAACACAGATACGCAGTATTTT
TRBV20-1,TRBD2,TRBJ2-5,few,CSARAVASGSLETQYF,TGCAGTGCTAGAGCTGTGGCTAGCGGGAGTTTGGAGACCCAGTACTTC
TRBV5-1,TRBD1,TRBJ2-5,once,CASERRAGTGETQYF,TGCGCCAGCGAGCGGCGCGCGGGGACAGGGGAGACCCAGTACTTC
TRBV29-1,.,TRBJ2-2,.,CSVYGGQNTGELFF,TGCAGCGTTTATGGAGGCCAGAACACCGGGGAGCTGTTTTTT
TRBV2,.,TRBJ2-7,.,CASRSWGSSYEQYF,TGTGCCAGCAGGAGTTGGGGCTCTTCCTACGAGCAGTACTTC
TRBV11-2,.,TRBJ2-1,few,CASSLGGAQSYNEQFF,TGTGCCAGCAGCTTAGGAGGGGCTCAATCCTACAATGAGCAGTTCTTC
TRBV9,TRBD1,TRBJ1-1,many,CASRGTGNTEAFF,TGTGCCAGCAGGGGGACAGGGAACACTGAAGCTTTCTTT
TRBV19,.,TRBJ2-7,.,CASSIRSGAYEQYF,TGTGCCAGTAGTATACGATCAGGGGCCTACGAGCAGTACTTC
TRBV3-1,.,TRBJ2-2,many,CASSRTVNTGELFF,TGTGCCAGCAGCCGGACAGTGAACACCGGGGAGCTGTTTTTT
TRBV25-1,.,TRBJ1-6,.,CASSDPAGGFNSPLHF,TGTGCCAGCAGTGACCCCGCCGGAGGGTTTAATTCACCCCTCCACTTT
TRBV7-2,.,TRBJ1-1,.,CASTDSINTEAFF,TGTGCCTCAACGGACAGCATAAACACTGAAGCTTTCTTT
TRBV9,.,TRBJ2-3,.,CASSVGLASDTQYF,TGTGCCAGCAGCGTAGGGTTAGCTTCAGATACGCAGTATTTT
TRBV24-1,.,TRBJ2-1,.,CATSDGYNEQFF,TGTGCCACCAGTGACGGTTACAATGAGCAGTTCTTC
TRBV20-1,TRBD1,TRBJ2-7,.,CSALAGGIDEQYF,TGCAGTGCTCTCGCAGGGGGCATCGACGAGCAGTACTTC
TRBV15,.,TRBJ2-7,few,CATSRGGAGVHEQYF,TGTGCCACCAGCAGAGGGGGGGCAGGGGTCCACGAGCAGTACTTC
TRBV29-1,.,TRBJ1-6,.,CSDKQGYNSPLHF,TGCAGCGATAAGCAGGGTTACAATTCACCCCTCCACTTT
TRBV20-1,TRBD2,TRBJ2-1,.,CSARFSGETYNEQFF,TGCAGTGCTAGGTTTAGCGGGGAAACCTACAATGAGCAGTTCTTC
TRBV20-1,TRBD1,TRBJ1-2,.,CSAYPRQGHGYTF,TGCAGTGCTTATCCTCGACAGGGACATGGCTACACCTTC
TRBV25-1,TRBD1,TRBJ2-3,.,CASSAGQAKTDTQYF,TGCGCCAGCAGCGCGGGACAGGCCAAGACAGATACGCAGTATTTT
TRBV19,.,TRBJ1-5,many,CASSIIEKGNQPQHF,TGTGCCAGTAGTATTATAGAGAAGGGCAATCAGCCCCAGCATTTT
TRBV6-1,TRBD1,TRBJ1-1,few,CASSSGTGGYTEAFF,TGTGCCAGCAGCTCCGGGACAGGGGGCTACACTGAAGCTTTCTTT
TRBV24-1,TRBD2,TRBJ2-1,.,CATSVAGSGRRNEQFF,TGTGCCACCAGCGTTGCGGGTAGCGGGAGGCGGAATGAGCAGTTCTTC